The 2 T cell receptor beta chains below come from one sample, sequenced in a study of blood T cell repertoires in COVID-19. Data came from immunoSEQ multiplex PCR; TCRdb stores just in-frame clones and leaves some out. The sample contains about 310,000 clones, over 75% of which appear only once. The sample consisted of PBMCs or T cells enriched from blood (not recorded which). Receptor source: a woman aged 40 to 50 who had recovered from COVID-19.

This clone was seen once. The chain combines TRBV24-1 with TRBJ2-3; 14 nucleotides align to TRBD2. V gave up 1 base and J gave up 2 bases; unmatched junction bases: 7. CDR3 length equals 19 residues. Germline V gene data show CDR1 as KGHDR and CDR2 as SFDVKD. Here the CDR3 reads CATSDFSGTSGGYTDTQYF. The CDR3 nucleotides are TGTGCCACCAGTGATTTCTCCGGGACTAGCGGGGGCTACACAGATACGCAGTATTTT.

J is TRBJ1-1 and V is TRBV2; a weak D match, TRBD1 (5 bases). The CDR3 totals 13 residues. Germline CDR1 is SNHLY and CDR2 is FYNNEI. Deletions cut 4 bases from V and 4 bases from J, with 10 bases between. Written as DNA, the CDR3 is TGTGCCAGCAGTGTTCAGGGAGGCACTGAAGCTTTCTTT. It yields the protein CASSVQGGTEAFF.